This passage covers 10 T cell receptor beta chains from one sample sequenced in a study of blood T cell repertoires in COVID-19. Clones were read by immunoSEQ multiplex PCR, and TCRdb kept only the in-frame ones, dropping some. The data show about 210,000 clones, around 84% seen once. Sequenced input: peripheral blood. The receptor set was obtained from a woman of 80 years or more with acute or convalescent COVID-19.

The chain uses TRBV5-4 and TRBJ2-5, with 9 positions matching TRBD2. The end of the DNA fits TRBJ2-7 better, so the J call may be wrong. Germline values: CDR1 SGHNT, CDR2 YYREEE (reference sequence). The CDR3 has 17 amino acids. CDR3 coding DNA: TGTGCCAGCAGCTTGGGCGGCGGGAGGGTCCCCCTCATCGAGCAGTACTTC. This translates into CASSLGGGRVPLIEQYF.

This clone was observed once. The chain uses TRBV4-3 and TRBJ1-1, with D perhaps TRBD1 (5 bases). The germline V gene encodes CDR1 LGHNA and CDR2 YSLEER. CDR3 length equals 14 residues. The V end was cut by 0 bases, the J end by 4 bases, with 9 bases between. The DNA of the CDR3 is TGCGCCAGCAGCCAAGACGCGGGGACCACTGAAGCTTTCTTT. It codes for CASSQDAGTTEAFF.

This clone was detected a few times. The J gene is TRBJ1-2, the V gene TRBV19, with a possible D match to TRBD1 (6 bases). With 3 bases removed from V and 1 base from J, the gap between germline ends came to 18 bases. This CDR3 spans 17 amino acids. Germline V gives CDR1 LNHDA, CDR2 SQIVND (reference sequence). CDR3 DNA sequence: TGTGCCAGTAGTATTATGGCTGACAGGACCCGTAACTATGGCTACACCTTC. Translated, it gives CASSIMADRTRNYGYTF.

The V call is TRBV6-2 or TRBV6-3, the J call TRBJ1-1; the D gene is possibly TRBD1 (5 bases). Germline V gene sequence: CDR1 MNHEY, CDR2 SVGEGT. Trimming stripped 2 bases from V and 0 bases from J, with 10 bases between. There are 15 residues in the CDR3. Here the CDR3 reads CASSYGPGVNTEAFF. The CDR3 DNA follows: TGTGCCAGCAGTTACGGTCCGGGGGTGAACACTGAAGCTTTCTTT.

A single count supports this clone. The chain links TRBV7-2 to TRBJ2-4, with a tentative D call TRBD1 (7 bases). V was trimmed by 5 bases and J by 8 bases, leaving 22 bases between them. The CDR3 spans 16 residues. CDR1 and CDR2 (germline): SGHTA, FQGNSA. CDR3: CASSIRNRGLADIQYF. CDR3 nucleotide sequence: TGTGCCAGCAGCATCCGAAACAGGGGATTAGCGGACATTCAGTACTTC.

The V call is TRBV18, the J call TRBJ1-3, with unresolved D. V was pared by 0 bases and J by 0 bases, with 6 bases between. Germline CDR1 and CDR2: KGHSH and LQKENI. The CDR3 is made up of 15 amino acids. The CDR3 here is CASSPPDNSGNTIYF. In DNA form, the CDR3 reads TGTGCCAGCTCACCACCCGACAACTCTGGAAACACCATATATTTT.

This clone was seen only once. The chain joins TRBV11-2 to TRBJ2-4; TRBD2 matches at 7 bases. This CDR3 contains 15 residues. Losses at the gene ends were 4 bases for V and 7 bases for J; bases not matched to a gene: 10. Germline V gene lookup returns CDR1 SGHAT and CDR2 FQNNGV. Here the CDR3 DNA reads TGTGCCAGCAGCTCCTCGACTAGCTCGAGGAACATTCAGTACTTC. Amino acid sequence: CASSSSTSSRNIQYF.

This clone was recorded only once. The CDR3 DNA sequence: TGTGCCAGCAGCTTGACTCCGGGACAGGGGGCCAGGGGCTACACCTTC. Protein: CASSLTPGQGARGYTF. This rearrangement joins TRBV7-2 to TRBJ1-2; 12 bases align to TRBD1. Germline V gene sequence: CDR1 SGHTA, CDR2 FQGNSA. Trimming removed 3 bases from V and 8 bases from J; junction bases left unmatched: 10. The CDR3 has 16 amino acids.

The CDR3 protein is CASSLLGPAVEAFF. CDR3 DNA: TGTGCCAGCAGCTTATTGGGGCCAGCAGTCGAAGCTTTCTTT. The V call is TRBV7-2, the J call TRBJ1-1; D may be TRBD1 (5 bases). V lost 2 bases and J 8 bases, leaving 15 bases between the germline ends. CDR3 length: 14 residues. The germline V gene encodes CDR1 SGHTA and CDR2 FQGNSA.

This chain uses TRBV6-5 with TRBJ2-7; the match to TRBD1 covers 9 bases. The CDR3 loop spans 14 amino acids. CDR1 is MNHEY, CDR2 SVGAGI, per germline. Trimming at V came to 7 bases and at J to 2 bases, leaving 6 bases not matched to a gene. Written as DNA, the CDR3 is TGTGCCAGCAACCCGGGACAGGGTACCTACGAGCAGTACTTC. The encoded protein is CASNPGQGTYEQYF.